This T cell receptor beta chain was found in a study of T cell changes during pregnancy in multiple sclerosis. This clone was seen once. This CDR3 comprises 12 residues. Trimming cost V 10 bases and J 5 bases, with 14 bases left between them. Germline V gene sequence: CDR1 SGHAT, CDR2 FQNNGV. Generated by immunoSEQ multiplex PCR, the TCRdb table keeps only in-frame clones and is missing some. The sample lists about 98,000 clones; roughly 94% were seen once. This specimen consisted of peripheral blood, obtained after pregnancy. The V call is TRBV11-2, the J call TRBJ1-1, with D perhaps TRBD1 (6 bases). This receptor was taken from a female donor in good health, enrolled as a control in a pregnancy study. The CDR3 DNA reads as TGTGCCACCCTGACAGGCGGTACTGAAGCTTTCTTT. This codes for CATLTGGTEAFF.